Below, 13 T cell receptor beta chains from the same sample are listed, as sequenced in a study of blood T cells in healthy people across ages (dated by TCRdb to about 2015). The method behind the library was 5' RACE. TCRdb shows the sequencer as Illumina HiSeq 2500. The second PCR ran for about 6 to 12 cycles and used a J-beta primer mix along with a sample-barcoded 5' primer. TCRdb ran its own pipeline on the public reads, namely fastp trimming at Q25 and MiXCR clone calling, and kept in-frame beta chains. Rows merge per CDR3 protein into single entries with the most common DNA and genes. Across this sample there are about 1.4 million distinct CDR3 sequences, with 59% seen only once. 5.5% to 8% of the sample comes from the top ten. Material for sequencing was blood. The source of these receptors is a man between 18 and 35 years old in good health.

J is TRBJ2-1 and V is TRBV20-1; D possibly corresponds to TRBD2 (5 bases). CDR1 DFQATT and CDR2 SNEGSKA come from the germline V gene (reference sequence). V lost 6 bases and J lost 7, with 13 bases in between. The length of the CDR3 is 12 residues. CDR3 nucleotides: TGCAGTGCGCTTTTTACTAGTAATGAGCAGTTCTTC. Protein sequence: CSALFTSNEQFF.

The chain couples TRBV12-3 or TRBV12-4 to TRBJ2-3; D remains ambiguous. The CDR3 sequence is 15 residues long. Trimming left V 3 bases short and J 2 bases short, with 12 bases between. DNA of the CDR3: TGTGCCAGCAGTTTCCGACTCTCTATCACAGATACGCAGTATTTT. Translated, it gives CASSFRLSITDTQYF.

This clonotype was seen just once. The J gene is TRBJ2-2, the V gene TRBV20-1, with TRBD2 identical over 10 bases. V lost 5 bases to trimming and J lost 4 bases; unmatched junction nucleotides: 7. Germline V CDR1 and CDR2: DFQATT, SNEGSKA (reference sequence). There are 15 residues in the CDR3. For the CDR3, the DNA is TGCAGTGCTGATCCGGGACTAGCGATCACCGGGGAGCTGTTTTTT. Its translation is CSADPGLAITGELFF.

J is TRBJ2-3 and V is TRBV2, with D uncertain. Germline V CDR1 and CDR2: SNHLY, FYNNEI. This CDR3 is 13 amino acids long. Trimming removed 4 bases at V and 4 bases at J, with 9 bases between. CDR3 protein: CASSADYADTQYF. The CDR3, as DNA: TGTGCCAGCAGTGCGGATTACGCAGATACGCAGTATTTT.

The J gene is TRBJ2-1, the V gene TRBV11-1; 9 nucleotides align to TRBD1. The CDR3 length is 16 residues. J lost 12 bases, V lost 6 bases, and 18 bases had no gene match. Germline loops: CDR1 SGHAT, CDR2 FQDESV (reference sequence). The CDR3 sequence is CASRSLRQGGGLAQFF. CDR3 DNA: TGTGCCAGCAGATCCTTGAGACAGGGGGGAGGCTTAGCGCAGTTCTTC.

The sample holds a few counts of this clonotype. The chain carries TRBV7-9 and TRBJ2-7; 7 bases match TRBD1. The end of the DNA fits TRBJ2-5 better, so the J call may be wrong. From germline, CDR1 is SEHNR and CDR2 FQNEAQ (reference sequence). The CDR3 contains 16 residues. CDR3 residues: CASSSRRQGLSETQYF. The CDR3, as DNA: TGTGCCAGCAGCTCCAGGCGACAGGGTCTTTCAGAGACCCAGTACTTC.

V is TRBV6-1 and J is TRBJ2-5; D is unresolved. The CDR3 length is 14 residues. Germline lookup yields CDR1 MNHNS and CDR2 SASEGT. V lost 0 bases and J lost 2, with 7 bases in between. The CDR3 DNA is TGTGCCAGCAGTGAAGCGCAGTGGCAAGAGACCCAGTACTTC. This sequence encodes CASSEAQWQETQYF.

The gene calls are TRBV4-3 and TRBJ1-1, with 10 positions matching TRBD1. Germline CDR1 and CDR2: LGHNA and YSLEER. CDR3 length: 15 residues. With 2 bases clipped from V and 11 bases from J, the junction kept 11 bases outside the gene matches. The CDR3 sequence is CASSQLLTGGGVAFF. CDR3 sequence (DNA): TGCGCCAGCAGCCAACTTCTGACAGGGGGCGGCGTGGCTTTCTTT.

The CDR3, as DNA: TGTGCCAGCAGCAAAGGGCGGTTGGAGACCCAGTACTTC. Protein: CASSKGRLETQYF. The chain links TRBV3-1 to TRBJ2-5; unclear D gene. CDR1 is LGHDT, CDR2 YNNKEL, per germline (reference sequence). The CDR3 contains 13 residues. Trimming shortened V by 5 bases and J by 5 bases, and 12 bases separated the two germline ends.

The genes are TRBV20-1 and TRBJ1-4; possible D gene TRBD1, 6 bases. V shed 4 bases and J shed 2 bases, with 17 bases lying between them. This CDR3 region has 16 residues. From germline, CDR1 is DFQATT and CDR2 SNEGSKA (reference sequence). This chain's CDR3 is CSAMDSTSSTNEKLFF. Here the CDR3 DNA reads TGCAGTGCTATGGACAGTACCAGCTCTACTAATGAAAAACTGTTTTTT.

This clonotype was seen a single time. The CDR3 sequence: CASSFQGGFTEAFF. In DNA form, the CDR3 reads TGTGCCAGCAGTTTTCAGGGGGGATTCACTGAAGCTTTCTTT. The chain joins TRBV28 to TRBJ1-1, with 7 nucleotides matching TRBD1. V lost 3 bases, J lost 4 bases, and 5 bases stayed unmatched. Germline-derived CDR1 and CDR2 are MDHEN and SYDVKM. The CDR3 is 14 residues long.

V gene TRBV5-1 combines with J gene TRBJ2-5, with D perhaps TRBD1 or TRBD2 (5 bases each). The CDR3 covers 14 residues. CDR1 is SGHRS and CDR2 is YFSETQ in the germline V gene. V lost 2 bases to trimming and J lost 11 bases, with 19 bases between them. The CDR3 DNA is TGCGCCAGCAGCTTCGGGGTCTTGGACAATGAGCAGTACTTC. This gives the protein CASSFGVLDNEQYF.

This clonotype was found a few times. This chain uses TRBV7-2 with TRBJ2-7; TRBD2 agrees at 7 bases. Germline V gives CDR1 SGHTA, CDR2 FQGNSA. CDR3 size: 15 residues. Trimming removed 2 bases from V and 1 base from J; junction bases left unmatched: 5. Here the CDR3 reads CASSLKAGESYEQYF. DNA of the CDR3: TGTGCCAGCAGCTTAAAGGCGGGGGAATCCTACGAGCAGTACTTC.